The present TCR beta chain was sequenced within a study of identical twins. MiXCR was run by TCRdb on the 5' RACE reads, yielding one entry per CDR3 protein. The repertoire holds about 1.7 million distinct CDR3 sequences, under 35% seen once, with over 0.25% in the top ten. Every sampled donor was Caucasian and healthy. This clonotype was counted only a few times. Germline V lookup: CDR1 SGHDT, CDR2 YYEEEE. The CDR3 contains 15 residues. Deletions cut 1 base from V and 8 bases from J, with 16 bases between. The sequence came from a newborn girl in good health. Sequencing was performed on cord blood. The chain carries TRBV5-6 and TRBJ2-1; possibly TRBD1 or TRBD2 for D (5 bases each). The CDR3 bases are TGTGCCAGCAGCTTGAGAGGGGTCGTACCGGATGAGCAGTTCTTC. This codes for CASSLRGVVPDEQFF.